A single sample is the source of the 30 T cell receptor beta chains below, sequenced in a study of identical twins. TCRdb re-called the 5' RACE reads with MiXCR, one entry per CDR3 protein. The table has 1.5 million or so distinct CDR3 sequences, less than 40% seen once. Sequenced input: cord blood. Receptors originate from a newborn girl in good health.

V and J are TRBV19 and TRBJ2-5; no clear D. Per the germline V gene, CDR1 is LNHDA and CDR2 is SQIVND (reference sequence). V was shortened by 0 bases and J by 8 bases, with 13 bases between the two germline ends. The CDR3 consists of 14 residues. CDR3 sequence: CASSIDPAAATQYF. In DNA, the CDR3 is TGTGCCAGTAGTATAGATCCGGCAGCAGCCACCCAGTACTTC.

This rearrangement joins TRBV30 to TRBJ2-1; 8 nucleotides agree with TRBD1. Per the germline V gene, CDR1 is GTSNPN and CDR2 is SVGIG (reference sequence). This CDR3 has 12 residues. V dropped 3 bases and J dropped 7; count of bases not matched to a gene: 2. The CDR3 DNA sequence: TGTGCCTGGAGCAGGACAGGGAATGAGCAGTTCTTC. Translated: CAWSRTGNEQFF. The full variable domain, completed using reference TRBV30 and TRBJ2-1, is SQTIHQWPATLVQPVGSPLSLECTVEGTSNPNLYWYRQAAGRGLQLLFYSVGIGQISSEVPQNLSASRPQDRQFILSSKKLLLSDSGFYLCAWSRTGNEQFFGPGTRLTVL.

A few counts support this clonotype. The CDR3 region is CASSPKWPVDEAFF. In nucleotides, the CDR3 is TGTGCCAGCAGCCCTAAGTGGCCCGTGGACGAAGCTTTCTTT. This chain joins TRBV21-1 and TRBJ1-1; the D segment call TRBD1 is taken from the table without a DNA check. TRBV21-1 is termed a pseudogene. CDR3 length: 14 residues.

The rearrangement links TRBV7-8 to TRBJ2-3; D is unclear. The CDR3 spans 13 residues. The germline CDR1 and CDR2 sequences are SGHVS and FQNEAQ. Trimming pared 3 bases from V and 5 bases from J, leaving 9 bases between. CDR3: CASSFTAKDTQYF. The CDR3 DNA follows: TGTGCCAGCAGCTTTACGGCAAAAGATACGCAGTATTTT. Filled out from reference TRBV7-8 and TRBJ2-3, the complete variable domain reads GAGVSQSPRYKVAKRGQDVALRCDPISGHVSLFWYQQALGQGPEFLTYFQNEAQLDKSGLPSDRFFAERPEGSVSTLKIQRTQQEDSAVYLCASSFTAKDTQYFGPGTRLTVL.

This clonotype appeared many times. The rearrangement links TRBV5-1 to TRBJ2-1, with TRBD1 matching over 9 bases. Germline values: CDR1 SGHRS, CDR2 YFSETQ. The CDR3 is made up of 15 amino acids. V lost 0 bases to trimming and J lost 6 bases; unmatched junction nucleotides: 4. The CDR3 DNA is TGCGCCAGCAGCTTGGCTAGACAGGGGGGCAATGAGCAGTTCTTC. It yields the protein CASSLARQGGNEQFF.

V and J are TRBV12-3 or TRBV12-4 and TRBJ2-7, with 9 nucleotides matching TRBD1. This CDR3 region has 14 residues. The V gene end was trimmed by 6 bases and the J gene end by 7 bases; junction bases not matched to a gene: 10. The CDR3 region is CASSRQGGGNEQYF. CDR3 DNA: TGTGCCAGCAGCCGACAGGGGGGGGGTAATGAGCAGTACTTC.

The chain couples TRBV5-4 to TRBJ2-7; the D gene is possibly TRBD2 (5 bases). Germline V gives CDR1 SGHNT, CDR2 YYREEE (reference sequence). The germline V and J ends were trimmed by 4 bases and 1 base, with 12 bases remaining between them. CDR3 size: 14 residues. In nucleotides, the CDR3 is TGTGCCAGCAGCGCGGACGGACTTTCCTACGAGCAGTACTTC. Residues: CASSADGLSYEQYF.

This clonotype was counted ten times or more. V usage is TRBV27 and J usage is TRBJ2-7, with D possibly being TRBD1 (6 bases). The CDR3 is 15 residues long. Germline CDR1 MNHEY, CDR2 SMNVEV (reference sequence). Between the trimmed V and J ends, which lost 6 bases and 0 bases, there was a span of 15 bases. The CDR3 DNA is TGTGCCAGCAGGGAACAGGGATGGGACTCCTACGAGCAGTACTTC. Residues: CASREQGWDSYEQYF.

CDR3 sequence reads: CASSFTRTGELFF. The DNA for the CDR3 is TGTGCCAGCAGCTTTACTAGGACCGGGGAGCTGTTTTTT. J is TRBJ2-2 and V is TRBV7-2; weak D call: TRBD2 (5 bases). Per germline, CDR1 SGHTA and CDR2 FQGNSA. This CDR3 is built from 13 residues. Trimming left V 3 bases short and J 5 bases short, with 7 bases between.

The table lists this clonotype with a few counts. The chain is built from TRBV7-9 and TRBJ2-5, with 8 bases matching TRBD2. The DNA end favors TRBJ2-7, so the J call may be wrong. Germline CDR1 is SEHNR and CDR2 is FQNEAQ (reference sequence). This CDR3 is 17 amino acids long. This CDR3 reads CASSLSIRGTSPHEQYF. CDR3 DNA sequence: TGTGCCAGCAGCCTATCGATAAGGGGGACTAGTCCCCACGAGCAGTACTTC.

This clonotype came up once. The chain couples TRBV5-1 to TRBJ2-7; 7 bases fit TRBD1. The length of the CDR3 is 16 residues. CDR1 and CDR2 from the germline V gene are SGHRS and YFSETQ. J gave up 0 bases and V 2 bases, and 8 bases lay outside the gene matches. The CDR3 loop reads CASSFSRGQRSYEQYF. The CDR3 DNA reads as TGCGCCAGCAGCTTTTCCCGGGGACAGCGCTCCTACGAGCAGTACTTC.

This clonotype showed up just a few times. The chain combines TRBV11-2 with TRBJ2-3; D not resolved. With 6 bases removed from V and 4 bases from J, the gap between germline ends came to 11 bases. The CDR3 consists of 13 residues. CDR1 is SGHAT and CDR2 is FQNNGV in the germline V gene. CDR3 sequence (DNA): TGTGCCAGCAGGTTCTTATCGGCAGATACGCAGTATTTT. This gives the protein CASRFLSADTQYF. Looking up the rest from reference TRBV11-2 and TRBJ2-3 gives the full variable domain: EAGVAQSPRYKIIEKRQSVAFWCNPISGHATLYWYQQILGQGPKLLIQFQNNGVVDDSQLPKDRFSAERLKGVDSTLKIQPAKLEDSAVYLCASRFLSADTQYFGPGTRLTVL.

The chain joins TRBV27 to TRBJ2-2; D ambiguous. The CDR3 contains 15 residues. CDR1 is MNHEY and CDR2 is SMNVEV in the germline V gene (reference sequence). Trimming left V 7 bases short and J 9 bases short, with 21 bases between. Here the CDR3 reads CASTSPGDSHWELFF. Written as DNA, the CDR3 is TGTGCCAGCACCTCACCCGGAGATAGTCACTGGGAGCTGTTTTTT.

DNA of the CDR3: TGCGCCAGCAGCTTGGTATTACTGGATGAGCAGTTCTTC. It codes for CASSLVLLDEQFF. V gene TRBV5-1 combines with J gene TRBJ2-1, with no clear D. Trimming pared 0 bases from V and 8 bases from J, leaving 9 bases between. This CDR3 spans 13 amino acids. From germline, CDR1 is SGHRS and CDR2 YFSETQ.

The sample holds many counts of this clonotype. This chain uses TRBV12-3 or TRBV12-4 with TRBJ2-7, with 7 bases identical to TRBD2. Trimming cost V 5 bases and J 2 bases; bases outside gene matches: 6. CDR3 length equals 14 residues. The CDR3 DNA reads as TGTGCCAGCAGTCCCTTCGGACTAGCCTACGAGCAGTACTTC. Translation gives CASSPFGLAYEQYF.

In this sample, this clonotype turned up a few times. The CDR3 DNA follows: TGTGCCAGCAGTGAATACGGGGCCGGGACAGGGGATTACGAGCAGTACTTC. Translation gives CASSEYGAGTGDYEQYF. V is TRBV25-1 and J is TRBJ2-7, with TRBD1 identical over 10 bases. This CDR3 is 17 amino acids long. Germline V gives CDR1 MGHDK, CDR2 SYGVNS. With V trimmed by 0 bases and J by 4 bases, 9 bases remained unmatched.

This clonotype was found many times. The J gene is TRBJ1-2, the V gene TRBV10-3, with D perhaps TRBD1 (6 bases). V was clipped by 9 bases and J by 6 bases, with 23 bases between them. From germline, CDR1 is ENHRY and CDR2 SYGVKD. The CDR3 length is 15 residues. The CDR3 loop reads CAISPGQSIQHGYTF. The CDR3 nucleotides read TGTGCCATTTCCCCCGGACAGAGTATTCAGCATGGCTACACCTTC.

V gene TRBV4-1 combines with J gene TRBJ2-1; 8 positions match TRBD2. In germline, CDR1 is MGHRA, CDR2 YSYEKL. Unmatched junction bases numbered 9, after V lost 5 bases and J lost 6 bases. This CDR3 spans 15 amino acids. DNA for the CDR3: TGCGCCAGCAGCACTGGGACTAGGGGGTCCAATGAGCAGTTCTTC. Amino acid sequence: CASSTGTRGSNEQFF.

This clonotype has a handful of counts. The CDR3 here is CASTQGQGNEQYF. The CDR3 DNA reads as TGCGCCAGCACCCAGGGACAGGGTAACGAGCAGTACTTC. The chain joins TRBV5-1 to TRBJ2-7, with 9 nucleotides matching TRBD1. From germline, CDR1 is SGHRS and CDR2 YFSETQ. The CDR3 is made up of 13 amino acids. The V segment lost 6 bases and the J segment 5 bases; nucleotides outside the gene matches: 6.

The chain links TRBV20-1 to TRBJ2-1; TRBD2 aligns across 7 bases. This CDR3 spans 14 amino acids. CDR1 and CDR2 (germline): DFQATT, SNEGSKA (reference sequence). Germline trimming cut 0 bases from V and 7 bases from J; bases unmatched to any gene: 6. This CDR3 reads CSAREQGSGNEQFF. CDR3 nucleotides: TGCAGTGCTAGAGAGCAGGGTAGCGGGAATGAGCAGTTCTTC.

V is TRBV29-1 and J is TRBJ2-5; D remains ambiguous. The end of the DNA aligns better with TRBJ2-7, so the J call may be wrong. The germline V gene encodes CDR1 SQVTM and CDR2 ANQGSEA. CDR3 length: 12 residues. The CDR3 DNA is TGCAGCGTTGAGGGGTCGCCCTACGAGCAGTACTTC. It specifies CSVEGSPYEQYF.

This chain joins TRBV5-1 and TRBJ1-1; 8 nucleotides match TRBD1. This CDR3 contains 16 residues. J gave up 3 bases and V 4 bases, and 11 bases lay outside the gene matches. The V gene's germline CDR1 is SGHRS and CDR2 YFSETQ. The CDR3 here is CASSGKTGGGHTEAFF. The DNA of the CDR3 is TGCGCCAGCAGCGGAAAAACAGGGGGGGGGCACACTGAAGCTTTCTTT.

This clonotype occurred a few times. The chain has TRBV4-1 and TRBJ1-5, with D tentatively TRBD1 (5 bases). Trimming removed 3 bases at V and 3 bases at J, with 18 bases between. The CDR3 contains 17 residues. Per the germline V gene, CDR1 is MGHRA and CDR2 is YSYEKL. The CDR3 is CASSQPTLGTNNQPQHF. For the CDR3, the DNA is TGCGCCAGCAGCCAGCCTACCCTCGGGACGAACAATCAGCCCCAGCATTTT.

This clonotype has just a few counts. This chain links TRBV12-3 or TRBV12-4 with TRBJ2-5; 13 bases map to TRBD2. The CDR3 has 16 residues. V lost 7 bases to trimming and J lost 1 base; unmatched junction nucleotides: 6. The chain's CDR3 is CASTLGLAGTQETQYF. CDR3 in DNA: TGTGCCAGCACCCTGGGACTAGCGGGGACCCAAGAGACCCAGTACTTC.

V and J are TRBV20-1 and TRBJ1-2, with 8 bases that match TRBD1. The length of the CDR3 is 14 residues. The V and J ends lost 3 bases and 4 bases, in that order; junction bases with no gene match: 7. Germline V gene data show CDR1 as DFQATT and CDR2 as SNEGSKA (reference sequence). CDR3 region: CSASRGRAGYGYTF. The DNA of the CDR3 is TGCAGTGCTAGCAGGGGGCGGGCTGGCTATGGCTACACCTTC.

This clonotype was counted only a few times. For the CDR3, the DNA is TGCGCCAGCAGCCAAGCTAGGGGTTTCTCTTATGGCTACACCTTC. It specifies CASSQARGFSYGYTF. The chain uses TRBV4-1 and TRBJ1-2, with D perhaps matching TRBD1 (5 bases). Trimming took 1 base from V and 5 from J, leaving 14 bases between them. The length of the CDR3 is 15 residues. Germline CDR1 is MGHRA and CDR2 is YSYEKL.

The chain recombines TRBV5-1 with TRBJ1-1; 7 nucleotides agree with TRBD1. Losses at the gene ends were 0 bases for V and 8 bases for J; bases not matched to a gene: 7. There are 14 residues in the CDR3. Germline loops: CDR1 SGHRS, CDR2 YFSETQ. Here the CDR3 reads CASSLDIRTGEAFF. In DNA, the CDR3 is TGCGCCAGCAGCTTGGATATCAGGACAGGAGAAGCTTTCTTT.

The chain links TRBV14 to TRBJ2-7; 10 bases map to TRBD2. The CDR3 is 16 amino acids. CDR1 and CDR2 (germline): SGHDN, FVKESK. With 1 base clipped from V and 0 bases from J, the junction kept 3 bases outside the gene matches. CDR3: CASSQGTSGISYEQYF. The CDR3 DNA is TGTGCCAGCAGCCAAGGCACTAGCGGGATCTCCTACGAGCAGTACTTC.

This chain uses TRBV28 with TRBJ2-1, with TRBD2 matching 8 bases. Germline-derived CDR1 and CDR2 are MDHEN and SYDVKM. The CDR3 is 17 residues long. V gave up 2 bases and J gave up 3 bases; unmatched junction bases: 9. CDR3 region: CASSLIVRTSNYNEQFF. In nucleotides, the CDR3 is TGTGCCAGCAGTTTAATAGTGAGGACTAGCAACTACAATGAGCAGTTCTTC.

This chain joins TRBV4-1 and TRBJ1-1, with D possibly being TRBD1 (5 bases). The germline V and J ends were trimmed by 3 bases and 6 bases, with 11 bases remaining between them. Germline values: CDR1 MGHRA, CDR2 YSYEKL. This CDR3 has 13 amino acids. This chain's CDR3 is CASSQGRDPEAFF. The CDR3 nucleotides read TGCGCCAGCAGCCAGGGCAGGGACCCTGAAGCTTTCTTT.